This T cell receptor (beta chain) was captured in a study of CD8 T cells in ankylosing spondylitis. Notes on this clonotype: No antigen is known for it.

TCRdb redid the calling of the 5' RACE reads with MiXCR, one entry per CDR3 protein. The sample yields 40,000 or so distinct CDR3 sequences, approximately 10% seen once. Study-wide results and limits: Significantly higher representation of disease-linked clones was reported for matched ankylosing spondylitis synovial fluid.

V shed 3 bases and J 8 bases; nucleotides not matched to a gene: 8. The CDR3 is 14 residues long. CDR1 and CDR2 (germline): SQVTM, ANQGSEA. Sequenced input: blood, either unsorted or a sorted T cell fraction (not recorded which). V is TRBV29-1 and J is TRBJ2-3, with 10 positions matching TRBD1. This TCR derives from a male donor with ankylosing spondylitis or in good health (not recorded which). This CDR3 reads CSVERTGGRGTQYF. The CDR3 nucleotides are TGCAGCGTTGAGAGGACAGGGGGTAGGGGTACGCAGTATTTT.